The 4 T cell receptor beta chains in this list originate from one sample, sequenced in a study of blood T cell repertoires in COVID-19. The method was immunoSEQ multiplex PCR; TCRdb's version includes in-frame clones alone and lacks a portion of them. The profile shows over 350,000 clones, approximately 93% of them singletons. The sample consisted of PBMCs or T cells enriched from blood (not recorded which). The receptors originated from a woman in her thirties or forties who had been exposed to COVID-19.

The chain recombines TRBV30 with TRBJ2-3; 7 bases align to TRBD1. The junction had 3 bases not matched to a gene; V was cut back by 0 bases and J by 0 bases. Germline V gives CDR1 GTSNPN, CDR2 SVGIG (reference sequence). CDR3 length: 15 residues. CDR3 nucleotides: TGTGCCTGGAGTGTAGGGACAGTTAGCACAGATACGCAGTATTTT. Translated, it gives CAWSVGTVSTDTQYF.

V gene TRBV27 combines with J gene TRBJ2-7; 10 nucleotides agree with TRBD1. The CDR3 length is 14 residues. Germline CDR1 MNHEY, CDR2 SMNVEV (reference sequence). After removal of 6 bases from V and 7 bases from J, the junction contained 9 bases not matched to a gene. The CDR3 region is CASRIGRGQGEQYF. DNA for the CDR3: TGTGCCAGCAGAATTGGCAGGGGACAGGGGGAGCAGTACTTC.

The chain joins TRBV12-3 or TRBV12-4 to TRBJ1-5; TRBD1 aligns across 7 bases. Germline trimming cut 7 bases from V and 6 bases from J; bases unmatched to any gene: 6. The CDR3 extends over 13 amino acids. The CDR3 spells CASTQRGLQPQHF. CDR3 nucleotides: TGTGCCAGCACTCAGAGGGGGCTTCAGCCCCAGCATTTT.

This clone was seen only a few times. The rearrangement joins TRBV9 to TRBJ1-1; no definite D call. V was shortened by 3 bases and J by 10 bases, with 10 bases between the two germline ends. The CDR3 spans 11 residues. CDR1 and CDR2 from the germline V gene are SGDLS and YYNGEE. CDR3 protein: CASSADEGAFF. CDR3 DNA: TGTGCCAGCAGCGCGGACGAGGGAGCTTTCTTT.